Below, 16 T cell receptor beta chains from the same sample are listed, as sequenced in a study of OX40 agonist ivuxolimab in advanced cancers. The table came from immunoSEQ multiplex PCR; TCRdb's copy has only in-frame clones and leaves some out. The table lists tens of thousands of clones, around 80% of them singletons. The material sequenced was CD4+ or CD8+ T cells sorted from blood, taken in a trial of the OX40 agonist ivuxolimab. Every receptor here comes from an adult with an advanced solid tumor such as melanoma, head and neck, liver or kidney cancer.

The chain has TRBV5-1 and TRBJ2-7; D could derive from TRBD1 or TRBD2 (6 bases each). Trimming took 0 bases from V and 3 from J, leaving 13 bases between them. Germline V gene lookup returns CDR1 SGHRS and CDR2 YFSETQ. This CDR3 has 15 amino acids. This CDR3 is CASSLGGTSDYEQYF. The CDR3 coding sequence is TGCGCCAGCAGCTTGGGCGGGACATCAGACTACGAGCAGTACTTC.

The chain couples TRBV6-1 to TRBJ1-1; a possible D gene is TRBD1 (6 bases). From germline, CDR1 is MNHNS and CDR2 SASEGT. CDR3 length: 15 amino acids. Trimming left V 5 bases short and J 0 bases short, with 13 bases between. The CDR3 sequence is CASSLAGGLNTEAFF. Written as DNA, the CDR3 is TGTGCCAGCAGTCTCGCGGGGGGCCTGAACACTGAAGCTTTCTTT.

The rearrangement links TRBV6-1 to TRBJ1-1, with 8 bases identical to TRBD1. The J segment lost 4 bases and the V segment lost 5 bases, leaving 6 bases of the junction unmatched. CDR3 length: 14 amino acids. Germline V gene sequence: CDR1 MNHNS, CDR2 SASEGT. For the CDR3, the DNA is TGTGCCAGCAGTTCGACAGGGGCAGGCACTGAAGCTTTCTTT. Its protein product is CASSSTGAGTEAFF.

The CDR3 is CSARMGSGYTF. The CDR3 nucleotides are TGCAGTGCTAGGATGGGTAGCGGCTACACCTTC. The chain joins TRBV20-1 to TRBJ1-2, with D hard to call. The germline V gene has CDR1 DFQATT and CDR2 SNEGSKA (reference sequence). The V end lost 3 bases, the J end lost 8 bases, and 10 bases lay between the germline ends. This CDR3 region has 11 residues.

This clone was counted once. This chain joins TRBV6-5 and TRBJ1-2, with D tentatively TRBD1 (5 bases). CDR1 and CDR2 (germline): MNHEY, SVGAGI. The CDR3 has 13 amino acids. With 6 bases removed from V and 2 bases from J, the gap between germline ends came to 10 bases. The chain's CDR3 is CASSFRQNYGYTF. In DNA, the CDR3 is TGTGCCAGCAGCTTTAGACAGAACTATGGCTACACCTTC.

The chain links TRBV7-3 to TRBJ2-5, with TRBD2 matching over 7 bases. The length of the CDR3 is 16 residues. CDR1 and CDR2 from the germline V gene are SGHTA and FQGTGA. V shed 5 bases, J shed 5 bases, and the junction held 14 bases outside the gene matches. In nucleotides, the CDR3 is TGTGCCAGCAGCAATACCCCCGGACTAGTATCGGAGACCCAGTACTTC. It translates to CASSNTPGLVSETQYF.

The CDR3 region has the DNA TGTGCCAGCAGCTTGACAGGGGGCTCTGGGGCCAACGTCCTGACTTTC. The encoded protein is CASSLTGGSGANVLTF. The rearrangement joins TRBV7-3 to TRBJ2-6; 9 nucleotides match TRBD1. Germline assignment: CDR1 SGHTA and CDR2 FQGTGA. Trimming at V came to 3 bases and at J to 0 bases, leaving 0 bases not matched to a gene. The CDR3 has 16 residues.

V is TRBV27 and J is TRBJ2-7; weak D call: TRBD2 (6 bases). Germline V CDR1 and CDR2: MNHEY, SMNVEV (reference sequence). V was cut by 4 bases and J by 1 base, with 8 bases left in between. The CDR3 extends over 13 amino acids. CDR3 nucleotide sequence: TGTGCCAGCAGTTCGGGGGATTCCTACGAGCAGTACTTC. Amino acids: CASSSGDSYEQYF.

V is TRBV7-9 and J is TRBJ1-4; possibly TRBD1 for D (5 bases). Between the trimmed V and J ends, which lost 0 bases and 12 bases, there was a span of 17 bases. The CDR3 is 15 amino acids. CDR1 and CDR2 from the germline V gene are SEHNR and FQNEAQ (reference sequence). CDR3 bases: TGTGCCAGCAGCTTAGCAGCCAGGGCCAATGATCAACTGTTTTTT. It is translated as CASSLAARANDQLFF.

The chain links TRBV6-5 to TRBJ1-1; D is uncertain. The length of the CDR3 is 15 residues. Germline V CDR1 and CDR2: MNHEY, SVGAGI. The ends were cut back, 0 bases at V and 3 bases at J, with 11 bases in the middle. Here the CDR3 DNA reads TGTGCCAGCAGTTACTCGTACGGAGGATACACTGAAGCTTTCTTT. Translated: CASSYSYGGYTEAFF.

This sequence joins TRBV28 and TRBJ1-4; D possibly corresponds to TRBD1 (5 bases). The V gene's germline CDR1 is MDHEN and CDR2 SYDVKM. The CDR3 extends over 14 amino acids. V lost 2 bases and J lost 7, with 11 bases in between. The CDR3 coding sequence is TGTGCCAGCAGTTTAACCGAGGGGAGTGAAAAACTGTTTTTT. It specifies CASSLTEGSEKLFF.

In its sample, this clone was seen once. This chain connects TRBV7-2 to TRBJ2-7; 10 positions match TRBD2. The CDR3 loop spans 16 amino acids. Trimming removed 0 bases from V and 4 bases from J; junction bases left unmatched: 6. Germline V lookup: CDR1 SGHTA, CDR2 FQGNSA. The CDR3 nucleotides read TGTGCCAGCAGCTTAGCGTATAGCGGGAGGAGGTACGAGCAGTACTTC. This codes for CASSLAYSGRRYEQYF.

J is TRBJ1-2 and V is TRBV7-9, with D possibly TRBD1 on 6 matching bases. Germline V gene data show CDR1 as SEHNR and CDR2 as FQNEAQ (reference sequence). This CDR3 spans 17 amino acids. V gave up 5 bases and J gave up 4 bases, with 23 bases separating them. The DNA for the CDR3 is TGTGCCAGCAGCACGATCGAGTCGGGGGGCTTCGGCTATGGCTACACCTTC. Translating gives CASSTIESGGFGYGYTF.

The rearrangement uses TRBV27 and TRBJ2-1; D gene unclear. The V and J ends lost 2 bases and 3 bases respectively, with 14 bases between them. Germline lookup yields CDR1 MNHEY and CDR2 SMNVEV (reference sequence). CDR3 length equals 16 residues. CDR3 nucleotide sequence: TGTGCCAGCAGTTTAGGACGCAACGTTGGCTACAATGAGCAGTTCTTC. Translating it yields CASSLGRNVGYNEQFF.

The chain couples TRBV15 to TRBJ1-5; no clear D gene. Germline loops: CDR1 LNHNV, CDR2 YYDKDF (reference sequence). Trimming took 0 bases from V and 7 from J, leaving 4 bases between them. The length of the CDR3 is 12 residues. The CDR3 spells CATSRDRQPQHF. The CDR3 DNA follows: TGTGCCACCAGCAGAGATCGACAGCCCCAGCATTTT.

The sample holds one count of this clone. This rearrangement joins TRBV9 to TRBJ1-1, with D perhaps TRBD1 (5 bases). The CDR3 consists of 14 residues. Per germline, CDR1 SGDLS and CDR2 YYNGEE. The germline V and J ends were trimmed by 0 bases and 3 bases, with 9 bases remaining between them. CDR3 in amino acids: CASSVGLGDTEAFF. DNA for the CDR3: TGTGCCAGCAGCGTAGGGCTGGGGGACACTGAAGCTTTCTTT. Full variable domain (outside the CDR3, taken from reference TRBV9 and TRBJ1-1): DSGVTQTPKHLITATGQRVTLRCSPRSGDLSVYWYQQSLDQGLQFLIQYYNGEERAKGNILERFSAQQFPDLHSELNLSSLELGDSALYFCASSVGLGDTEAFFGQGTRLTVV.